The entry below gives a single T cell receptor beta chain sequence along with its context. Its antigen is unidentified. This specimen comes from a study of T-cell memory formation after mild COVID-19. Study conclusions and caveats: Later expanders leaned CD4+, whereas day 15 to 85 contracting clones were balanced CD4/CD8.

Via MiXCR, TCRdb re-called the 5' RACE reads, giving one row per CDR3 protein. The table has 350,000 to 400,000 distinct CDR3 sequences, approximately 14% seen once. Germline CDR1 reads KGHSH; CDR2 reads LQKENI. This CDR3 has 14 residues. V was clipped by 4 bases and J by 3 bases, with 12 bases between them. This TCR was recovered from a man aged 18 to 35 who had mild COVID-19 (a few samples of this study predate the infection). Cell type and time point are not known. V usage is TRBV18 and J usage is TRBJ1-1, with a possible D match to TRBD1 (6 bases). The sequenced sample consisted of PBMCs or a T cell subset sorted from them (not recorded which). The CDR3 here is CASSQTNRDTEAFF. CDR3 sequence (DNA): TGTGCCAGCTCACAGACGAACAGGGACACTGAAGCTTTCTTT.